The source of this T cell receptor beta chain is a study of beta chain features in type 1 diabetes. General study findings and limits: TCRB CDR3s were moderately but significantly shorter in Type 1 diabetes patients in all four CD4+ subsets. High TCR expression in some cells could lead to their over-representation in cDNA sequencing.

This clone was observed a handful of times. Its cognate antigen is unknown. The whole isolated RNA underwent reverse transcription, so sequencing captured expressed TCRB transcripts. Some clones are missing from TCRdb's copy, which holds only in-frame ones; the method was immunoSEQ multiplex PCR. The sample has some 900,000 clones, roughly 15% seen once. Deletions cut 1 base from V and 5 bases from J, with 3 bases between. The germline gives CDR1 SEHNR, CDR2 FQNEAQ (reference sequence). The CDR3 extends over 11 amino acids. The origin of this receptor is a woman younger than 35 in good health. Sequenced: naive CD4+ T cells from blood. The chain is built from TRBV7-9 and TRBJ2-7, with no clear D. The CDR3 nucleotides are TGTGCCAGCAGCTTAGTTAACGAGCAGTACTTC. It yields the protein CASSLVNEQYF.